Listed here is a single TCR beta chain. Its antigen is unknown. The data were produced by immunoSEQ multiplex PCR, yet TCRdb's version contains in-frame clones alone and is incomplete. Of 1.4 million to 1.5 million clones in the sample, roughly 96% are singletons; the top ten hold roughly 1.2%. The sample comes from a study of shared clonotypes between healthy human individuals. The wider study: Researchers assigned three CD4 naive, three CD4 memory, two CD8 naive and one CD8 memory plate to each donor.

General observations from the study: Naive subsets tended to show greater estimated richness than memory subsets.

The germline V gene encodes CDR1 SQVTM and CDR2 ANQGSEA. Losses at the gene ends were 5 bases for V and 9 bases for J; bases not matched to a gene: 13. The CDR3 is 14 amino acids. This chain links TRBV29-1 with TRBJ2-1; TRBD2 matches 7 bases. Material for sequencing was naive CD4+ T cells sorted from blood. Stated subset: CD45RA+ positively selected. The TCR was taken from a man aged 25-40 years in good health. CDR3 nucleotide sequence: TGCAGCGTTTTGGCTAGCGGAGTCGTCGGTGAGCAGTTCTTC. Translated: CSVLASGVVGEQFF.